This T cell receptor (beta chain) was retrieved from a study of OX40 agonist ivuxolimab in advanced cancers. TCRdb keeps only in-frame clones here, not all; method: immunoSEQ multiplex PCR. This table has approximately 49,000 clones, roughly 85% appearing once. Germline V CDR1 and CDR2: MDHEN, SYDVKM. Trimming cost V 7 bases and J 0 bases, with 12 bases left between them. This CDR3 is built from 15 residues. Sequencing was performed on CD4+ or CD8+ T cells sorted from blood, taken in a trial of the OX40 agonist ivuxolimab. This TCR was recovered from an adult with an advanced solid tumor such as melanoma, head and neck, liver or kidney cancer. V gene TRBV28 combines with J gene TRBJ2-2; D gene ambiguous. CDR3 sequence: CASTDAYPNTGELFF. The CDR3 nucleotides read TGTGCCAGCACCGACGCGTACCCGAACACCGGGGAGCTGTTTTTT.